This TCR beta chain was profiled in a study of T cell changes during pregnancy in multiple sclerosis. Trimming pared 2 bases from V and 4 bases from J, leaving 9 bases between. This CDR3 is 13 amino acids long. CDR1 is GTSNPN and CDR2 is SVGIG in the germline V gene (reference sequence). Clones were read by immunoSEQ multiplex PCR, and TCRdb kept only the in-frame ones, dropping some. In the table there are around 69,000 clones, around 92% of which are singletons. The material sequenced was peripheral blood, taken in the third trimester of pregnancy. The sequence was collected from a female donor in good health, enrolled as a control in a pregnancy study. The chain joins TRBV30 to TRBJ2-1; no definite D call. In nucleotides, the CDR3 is TGTGCCTGGAGTCGCCTATTTTACAATGAGCAGTTCTTC. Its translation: CAWSRLFYNEQFF. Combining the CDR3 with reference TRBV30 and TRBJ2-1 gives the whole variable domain SQTIHQWPATLVQPVGSPLSLECTVEGTSNPNLYWYRQAAGRGLQLLFYSVGIGQISSEVPQNLSASRPQDRQFILSSKKLLLSDSGFYLCAWSRLFYNEQFFGPGTRLTVL.